Following are 28 T cell receptor beta chains from one sample sequenced in a study of HIV-infected patients and healthy controls (dated by TCRdb to the mid-2010s). Whole blood was used without cell fractionation, so all unsorted peripheral T cells were reflected in the repertoire. Library preparation was by 5' RACE. The sequencer listed for this sample is Illumina MiSeq. Reverse transcription of around 490 ng RNA was performed with SuperScript III using primers directed against the alpha and beta constant regions. Alpha and beta chain libraries were generated separately via chain-specific third strand synthesis with multiplexing indices. Using fastp at Q25 and MiXCR, TCRdb reprocessed the public reads and kept productive beta chains. Every entry covers one CDR3 protein and lists the most common genes and DNA from its rows. The sample data list over 15,000 distinct CDR3 sequences, and about 5% of these were observed just once. Under 2% of the sample goes to the ten largest clones.

The sequencing input was blood. Every receptor here comes from an adult in good health.

This clonotype was detected ten times or more. The rearrangement uses TRBV12-3 or TRBV12-4 and TRBJ1-1, with D possibly being TRBD1 (6 bases). The CDR3 runs 15 residues. Trimming pared 7 bases from V and 1 base from J, leaving 16 bases between. CDR3 bases: TGTGCCAGCACCTTGGGGGAAGGGGGGAACACTGAAGCTTTCTTT. Amino acid sequence: CASTLGEGGNTEAFF.

The chain recombines TRBV21-1 with TRBJ2-3. TRBV21-1 is termed a pseudogene. CDR3 size: 17 residues. The CDR3 spells CASNHTDSNLCTDTQYF. For the CDR3, the DNA is TGTGCCAGCAACCATACCGATTCTAACCTTTGCACAGATACGCAGTATTTT.

In its sample, this clonotype was seen many times. The CDR3 sequence is CASSYRSSGGHGVTDTQYF. The CDR3 DNA is TGTGCCAGCAGTTATCGTTCTAGCGGGGGCCACGGGGTCACAGATACGCAGTATTTT. The chain has TRBV7-9 and TRBJ2-3, with 10 bases lining up with TRBD2. CDR3 length equals 19 residues. Trimming at V came to 6 bases and at J to 2 bases, leaving 17 bases not matched to a gene. Germline assignment: CDR1 SEHNR and CDR2 FQNEAQ (reference sequence).

Within the sample, this clonotype is medium-sized. The chain links TRBV4-2 to TRBJ2-7; D remains unclear. V was clipped by 4 bases and J by 4 bases, with 11 bases between them. The CDR3 contains 13 residues. Germline V gene lookup returns CDR1 LGHNA and CDR2 YNFKEQ. The CDR3 nucleotides read TGTGCCAGCAGCCGGGCCGGGCCATACGAGCAGTACTTC. It translates to CASSRAGPYEQYF.

In its sample, this clonotype ranks as medium-sized (0.01 to 0.1%). The chain joins TRBV28 to TRBJ2-7; a weak D match, TRBD2 (6 bases). The CDR3 spans 12 residues. V was shortened by 8 bases and J by 3 bases, with 11 bases between the two germline ends. In germline, CDR1 is MDHEN, CDR2 SYDVKM. The CDR3 is CASGFGGYEQYF. Here the CDR3 DNA reads TGTGCCAGCGGGTTCGGGGGCTACGAGCAGTACTTC.

By sample fraction, this clonotype is medium-sized (0.01 to 0.1%). This chain uses TRBV2 with TRBJ2-3, with 10 bases aligning to TRBD2. CDR3 size: 12 residues. V trimming: 4 bases; J trimming: 11 bases; junction bases outside the gene matches: 3. CDR1 and CDR2 from the germline V gene are SNHLY and FYNNEI. The CDR3 here is CASSVVAGGQYF. The CDR3 DNA sequence: TGTGCCAGCAGTGTAGTAGCGGGGGGGCAGTATTTT.

This clonotype was counted at least ten times. V gene TRBV12-3 or TRBV12-4 combines with J gene TRBJ2-3, with TRBD2 identical over 14 bases. The CDR3 is made up of 17 amino acids. Germline trimming cut 7 bases from V and 6 bases from J; bases unmatched to any gene: 12. The CDR3 reads CASTKTLTSGGGDTQYF. CDR3 sequence (DNA): TGTGCCAGCACCAAAACGCTGACTAGCGGGGGGGGGGATACGCAGTATTTT.

Many counts were recorded for this clonotype. The chain is built from TRBV29-1 and TRBJ2-3, with D unclear. Trimming removed 4 bases at V and 2 bases at J, with 4 bases between. This CDR3 region has 11 residues. From germline, CDR1 is SQVTM and CDR2 ANQGSEA. DNA of the CDR3: TGCAGCGTTGGAGACACAGATACGCAGTATTTT. Its protein product is CSVGDTDTQYF.

This clonotype showed up just a few times. The V gene is TRBV9, the J gene TRBJ2-3, with D maybe TRBD1 (5 bases). Germline assignment: CDR1 SGDLS and CDR2 YYNGEE. The CDR3 has 14 amino acids. The germline V and J ends were trimmed by 0 bases and 3 bases, with 8 bases remaining between them. The CDR3 coding sequence is TGTGCCAGCAGCGTAGTGGGGCGGACAGATACGCAGTATTTT. This sequence encodes CASSVVGRTDTQYF.

The chain joins TRBV7-2 to TRBJ2-7, with TRBD1 matching over 10 bases. From germline, CDR1 is SGHTA and CDR2 FQGNSA. The junction had 10 bases not matched to a gene; V was cut back by 5 bases and J by 6 bases. CDR3 length: 15 amino acids. CDR3: CASSPTTGGLGEQYF. Written as DNA, the CDR3 is TGTGCCAGCAGCCCAACGACAGGGGGCTTGGGCGAGCAGTACTTC.

This clonotype was detected many times. The chain is built from TRBV20-1 and TRBJ2-1; D is unclear. CDR3 size: 16 residues. Germline CDR1 DFQATT, CDR2 SNEGSKA (reference sequence). The ends were cut back, 0 bases at V and 0 bases at J, with 12 bases in the middle. The CDR3 DNA follows: TGCAGTGCTAGAGATAGTACCAAGAGCTCCTACAATGAGCAGTTCTTC. Amino acid sequence: CSARDSTKSSYNEQFF.

This clonotype has a count of ten or more. The chain couples TRBV6-2 or TRBV6-3 to TRBJ2-3, with 8 nucleotides matching TRBD1. The CDR3 covers 13 residues. V shed 5 bases, J shed 12 bases, and the junction held 10 bases outside the gene matches. Germline V lookup: CDR1 MNHEY, CDR2 SVGEGT. CDR3 coding DNA: TGTGCCAGCAGTGAGACCTCCGGGACAGGCCAGTATTTT. Protein product: CASSETSGTGQYF.

This clonotype has ten or more counts. V is TRBV28 and J is TRBJ1-2, with TRBD1 identical over 7 bases. V lost 5 bases and J lost 7; bases outside the gene matches: 4. The CDR3 has 12 residues. In germline, CDR1 is MDHEN, CDR2 SYDVKM. The CDR3 DNA sequence: TGTGCCAGCAGTGTAAACAGGGGTGGCTACACCTTC. The encoded protein is CASSVNRGGYTF.

This clonotype was observed many times. This chain joins TRBV19 and TRBJ1-5; D is ambiguous. The CDR3 extends over 16 amino acids. Germline assignment: CDR1 LNHDA and CDR2 SQIVND (reference sequence). The germline V and J ends were trimmed by 8 bases and 2 bases, with 19 bases remaining between them. The chain's CDR3 is CASSSPENVRNQPQHF. The CDR3 DNA sequence: TGTGCCAGTTCCTCTCCGGAGAATGTCCGCAATCAGCCCCAGCATTTT.

This clonotype has ten or more counts. V and J are TRBV3-1 and TRBJ2-3, with TRBD2 matching over 11 bases. Germline V gene data show CDR1 as LGHDT and CDR2 as YNNKEL (reference sequence). The length of the CDR3 is 16 residues. The J segment lost 3 bases and the V segment lost 3 bases, leaving 5 bases of the junction unmatched. The CDR3 loop is CASSHNSGGDTDTQYF. The CDR3 DNA follows: TGTGCCAGCAGCCATAATAGCGGGGGGGATACAGATACGCAGTATTTT.

This clonotype was counted many times. The chain joins TRBV7-8 to TRBJ2-3, with unresolved D. The CDR3 extends over 13 amino acids. CDR1 SGHVS and CDR2 FQNEAQ come from the germline V gene. V was trimmed by 6 bases and J by 0 bases, leaving 7 bases between them. The DNA for the CDR3 is TGTGCCAGCAGTGCGGCCAGCACAGATACGCAGTATTTT. This encodes CASSAASTDTQYF.

This clonotype was observed many times. The chain recombines TRBV25-1 with TRBJ2-2, with D unresolved. V was cut by 1 base and J by 4 bases, with 4 bases left in between. Germline loops: CDR1 MGHDK, CDR2 SYGVNS. The CDR3 is 13 residues long. CDR3 loop: CASSELTTGELFF. CDR3 coding DNA: TGTGCCAGCAGTGAATTAACCACCGGGGAGCTGTTTTTT. Variable domain in full (rest from reference TRBV25-1 and TRBJ2-2): EADIYQTPRYLVIGTGKKITLECSQTMGHDKMYWYQQDPGMELHLIHYSYGVNSTEKGDLSSESTVSRIRTEHFPLTLESARPSHTSQYLCASSELTTGELFFGEGSRLTVL.

This clonotype came up many times. The chain has TRBV12-3 or TRBV12-4 and TRBJ1-1, with no clear D. V was shortened by 2 bases and J by 5 bases, with 15 bases between the two germline ends. The CDR3 is 15 residues long. The CDR3: CASSLLPGRGTEAFF. The CDR3 nucleotides are TGTGCCAGCAGTTTACTTCCGGGTCGAGGGACTGAAGCTTTCTTT.

This clonotype has at least ten counts. This sequence joins TRBV5-1 and TRBJ1-1; a possible D gene is TRBD1 (6 bases). Germline V gene sequence: CDR1 SGHRS, CDR2 YFSETQ. Deletions cut 1 base from V and 6 bases from J, with 13 bases between. The CDR3 is made up of 14 amino acids. The CDR3 sequence is CASSLSGEVAEAFF. The DNA of the CDR3 is TGCGCCAGCAGCTTGTCAGGGGAGGTTGCTGAAGCTTTCTTT.

This clonotype showed up many times. The chain links TRBV6-5 to TRBJ2-7, with D possibly matching TRBD2 (5 bases). The V gene's germline CDR1 is MNHEY and CDR2 SVGAGI. V gave up 0 bases and J gave up 2 bases, with 8 bases separating them. CDR3 size: 14 residues. The CDR3 DNA is TGTGCCAGCAGTTACTCGATCGGGACCTACGAGCAGTACTTC. It specifies CASSYSIGTYEQYF.

Notes on this clonotype: This may arise from a read error, as a much more abundant clone is one base away. The CDR3 does not close with the conserved phenylalanine or tryptophan, likely indicating a read error. This CDR3 reads CASRTGGWEPQHL. The CDR3 region has the DNA TGTGCCAGCCGCACAGGGGGCTGGGAGCCCCAGCATCTT. This rearrangement joins TRBV19 to TRBJ1-5; 9 bases map to TRBD1. The J segment lost 8 bases and the V segment lost 9 bases, leaving 8 bases of the junction unmatched. This CDR3 contains 13 residues. The germline gives CDR1 LNHDA, CDR2 SQIVND (reference sequence).

The chain carries TRBV30 and TRBJ2-5, with D unclear. Trimming stripped 1 base from V and 3 bases from J, with 9 bases between. CDR3 length: 13 residues. Germline CDR1 and CDR2: GTSNPN and SVGIG (reference sequence). The CDR3 reads CAWSATVEETQYF. In DNA form, the CDR3 reads TGTGCCTGGAGTGCTACGGTCGAAGAGACCCAGTACTTC. The full variable domain, its missing parts supplied by reference TRBV30 and TRBJ2-5, is SQTIHQWPATLVQPVGSPLSLECTVEGTSNPNLYWYRQAAGRGLQLLFYSVGIGQISSEVPQNLSASRPQDRQFILSSKKLLLSDSGFYLCAWSATVEETQYFGPGTRLLVL.

This clonotype has a handful of counts. V is TRBV3-1 and J is TRBJ1-2, with a possible D match to TRBD1 (5 bases). Germline V gene data show CDR1 as LGHDT and CDR2 as YNNKEL (reference sequence). This CDR3 contains 13 residues. Trimming shortened V by 1 base and J by 7 bases, and 10 bases separated the two germline ends. The CDR3 region is CASSQVERGGYTF. The DNA for the CDR3 is TGTGCCAGCAGCCAAGTAGAAAGGGGTGGCTACACCTTC.

This clonotype is medium-sized (0.01 to 0.1%) within its sample. The rearrangement joins TRBV7-6 to TRBJ2-7, with a possible D match to TRBD2 (6 bases). V lost 1 base, J lost 3 bases, and 13 bases lay in between. CDR1 and CDR2 from the germline V gene are SGHVS and FNYEAQ. CDR3 length: 15 residues. The CDR3 here is CASSLEGGEGYEQYF. The CDR3, as DNA: TGTGCCAGCAGCTTAGAGGGAGGTGAAGGCTACGAGCAGTACTTC. Based on the CDR3 plus reference TRBV7-6 and TRBJ2-7, the full variable domain is GAGVSQSPRYKVTKRGQDVALRCDPISGHVSLYWYRQALGQGPEFLTYFNYEAQQDKSGLPNDRFSAERPEGSISTLTIQRTEQRDSAMYRCASSLEGGEGYEQYFGPGTRLTVT.

This clonotype was observed at least ten times. The chain links TRBV6-2 or TRBV6-3 to TRBJ2-7, with D hard to call. The CDR3 has 11 amino acids. Trimming took off 3 bases at V and 6 bases at J, with 6 bases between the two ends. Germline assignment: CDR1 MNHEY and CDR2 SVGEGT. CDR3 nucleotides: TGTGCCAGCAGTTATTCGGGCGAGCAGTACTTC. Protein: CASSYSGEQYF.

This clonotype was seen repeatedly, ten times or more. The V gene is TRBV4-1, the J gene TRBJ1-3; D call uncertain. Germline values: CDR1 MGHRA, CDR2 YSYEKL. Trimming cost V 1 base and J 0 bases, with 13 bases left between them. The CDR3 is made up of 17 amino acids. The CDR3 loop is CASSQGRPGNSGNTIYF. The CDR3 DNA reads as TGCGCCAGCAGCCAAGGAAGGCCGGGCAACTCTGGAAACACCATATATTTT.

This clonotype was counted ten times or more. This chain links TRBV3-1 with TRBJ2-7; tentative D call: TRBD2 (5 bases). Germline V gene lookup returns CDR1 LGHDT and CDR2 YNNKEL (reference sequence). Trimming left V 1 base short and J 3 bases short, with 13 bases between. The CDR3 has 15 residues. The CDR3 DNA reads as TGTGCCAGCAGCCAAGTAAGTGACTACTACTACGAGCAGTACTTC. Translation: CASSQVSDYYYEQYF.

By sample share, this clonotype is medium-sized. This chain uses TRBV20-1 with TRBJ2-7; D perhaps matches TRBD1 (6 bases). The CDR3 runs to 15 residues. The germline gives CDR1 DFQATT, CDR2 SNEGSKA (reference sequence). V lost 4 bases, J lost 0 bases, and 16 bases lay in between. CDR3 loop: CSATGRWGPSYEQYF. In DNA, the CDR3 is TGCAGTGCTACTGGAAGGTGGGGGCCCTCCTACGAGCAGTACTTC.